These T cell receptor beta chains were read from a single sample in a study of CD8 T cells in ankylosing spondylitis. TCRdb itself ran the 5' RACE reads through MiXCR, one entry per CDR3 protein. The table records hundreds of thousands of distinct CDR3 sequences, about a quarter of them present only once. Sequences were obtained from blood, either unsorted or a sorted T cell fraction (not recorded which). Receptors originate from a male donor with ankylosing spondylitis or in good health (not recorded which). CDR3s include the opening cysteine and the closing phenylalanine or tryptophan. A D gene is named only where the DNA matches it firmly. Some rows mark clone size as missing; the rest say once, few, many or name a class of expanded clone.

J: TRBJ2-7
D: TRBD2
size: many
V: TRBV5-5
DNA: TGTGCCAGCAGCTTGGTACCGGGACTAGCGAACGAGCAGTACTTC
CDR3: CASSLVPGLANEQYF

J: TRBJ2-1
D: TRBD1
size: few
V: TRBV20-1
DNA: TGCAGTGCTAGTGCACCGGGACAGGGTGGTTTGGAGTTCTTC
CDR3: CSASAPGQGGLEFF

J: TRBJ2-7
D: TRBD1
size: many
V: TRBV12-3/TRBV12-4
DNA: TGTGCCAGCAGTTCATCCGGGACAGGAGGCTTCGGTTACGAGCAGTACTTC
CDR3: CASSSSGTGGFGYEQYF

J: TRBJ2-7
D: .
size: few
V: TRBV5-5
DNA: TGTGCCAGCAGCTTTATGGGGACGGGGCCCTACGAGCAGTACTTC
CDR3: CASSFMGTGPYEQYF

J: TRBJ2-1
D: TRBD2
size: .
V: TRBV18
DNA: TGTGCCAGCTCACCACTGCCCGGGGGGACGAATGAGCAGTTCTTC
CDR3: CASSPLPGGTNEQFF

J: TRBJ1-1
D: .
size: many
V: TRBV7-3
DNA: TGTGCCAGCAGCTTAACTCCCGGACCCCCGGGCGACACTGAAGCTTTCTTT
CDR3: CASSLTPGPPGDTEAFF

J: TRBJ2-3
D: .
size: many
V: TRBV5-5
DNA: TGTGCCAGCAGCTTGGGAGGAGATACGCAGTATTTT
CDR3: CASSLGGDTQYF

J: TRBJ2-2
D: .
size: many
V: TRBV2
DNA: TGTGCCAGCAGTGATCATGTAGGGGGCACCGGGGAGCTGTTTTTT
CDR3: CASSDHVGGTGELFF

J: TRBJ1-2
D: .
size: many
V: TRBV19
DNA: TGTGCCAGTAGTATAACAACCCCAGGCTATGGCTACACCTTC
CDR3: CASSITTPGYGYTF

J: TRBJ2-3
D: TRBD2
size: .
V: TRBV29-1
DNA: TGCAGCGTAGCCCGGGGACTAGTTGGAGAAACGCAGTATTTT
CDR3: CSVARGLVGETQYF

J: TRBJ1-5
D: .
size: once
V: TRBV20-1
DNA: TGCAGTGCTAGAGATCGTAGGGGGGCTGGCAATCAGCCCCAGCATTTT
CDR3: CSARDRRGAGNQPQHF

J: TRBJ2-1
D: .
size: few
V: TRBV7-3
DNA: TGTGCCAGCAGCTTAAAAGGCAAGGGCAATGAGCAGTTCTTC
CDR3: CASSLKGKGNEQFF

J: TRBJ2-7
D: .
size: many
V: TRBV9
DNA: TGTGCCAGCGCGAGATCGGTTAACCACGAGCAGTACTTC
CDR3: CASARSVNHEQYF

J: TRBJ2-3
D: .
size: .
V: TRBV29-1
DNA: TGCAGCGTTGATGTGGGTAGCACAGATACGCAGTATTTT
CDR3: CSVDVGSTDTQYF

J: TRBJ2-1
D: .
size: few
V: TRBV20-1
DNA: TGCAGTGGCTTGCGTCTAGCGAGATACAATGAGCAGTTCTTC
CDR3: CSGLRLARYNEQFF

J: TRBJ2-7
D: TRBD1
size: many
V: TRBV12-3/TRBV12-4
DNA: TGTGCCAGCAGTCGCCGGGACAGGGGGCCCGAGCAGTACTTC
CDR3: CASSRRDRGPEQYF

J: TRBJ1-2
D: TRBD1
size: once
V: TRBV10-3
DNA: TGTGCCATCAGTGGGACAGGGCCCGAAAACTATGGCTACACCTTC
CDR3: CAISGTGPENYGYTF

J: TRBJ2-7
D: .
size: many
V: TRBV12-3/TRBV12-4
DNA: TGTGCCAGCAGTTTGGGTTCGGGGGTTCAGTACTTC
CDR3: CASSLGSGVQYF

J: TRBJ2-7
D: .
size: .
V: TRBV4-2
DNA: TGTGCCAGCAGCCAAGATTTCACAGTCCAAAAGGGGGAGCAGTACTTC
CDR3: CASSQDFTVQKGEQYF

J: TRBJ1-1
D: .
size: few
V: TRBV20-1
DNA: TGCAGTGCTAGAGAAGGCAGCCAAACGGGGTCTGAAGCTTTCTTT
CDR3: CSAREGSQTGSEAFF

J: TRBJ2-1
D: .
size: .
V: TRBV29-1
DNA: TGCAGCGTTGAGGCCGGGACGGGCAAGTACGAGCAGTTCTTC
CDR3: CSVEAGTGKYEQFF

J: TRBJ2-3
D: .
size: many
V: TRBV25-1
DNA: TGTGCCAGCAGTGAAAGTGGCACAGGGTATACAGATACGCAGTATTTT
CDR3: CASSESGTGYTDTQYF

J: TRBJ2-3
D: .
size: many
V: TRBV4-1
DNA: TGCGCCAGCAGCCCTACCGCTTCAGATACGCAGTATTTT
CDR3: CASSPTASDTQYF

J: TRBJ2-7
D: TRBD2
size: .
V: TRBV12-3/TRBV12-4
DNA: TGTGCCAGCAGTTCTGCGGGAGGGCCGAGAGGCGAGCAGTACTTC
CDR3: CASSSAGGPRGEQYF

J: TRBJ2-6
D: TRBD1
size: few
V: TRBV11-1
DNA: TGTGCCAGCAGCCTATCACTCATGGCAGGGGGCGCCTTCTCTGGGGCCAACGTCCTGACTTTC
CDR3: CASSLSLMAGGAFSGANVLTF

J: TRBJ2-5
D: .
size: few
V: TRBV10-3
DNA: TGTGCCATCAGTGAGGGGTGGGAGACCCAGTACTTC
CDR3: CAISEGWETQYF

J: TRBJ1-2
D: .
size: few
V: TRBV20-1
DNA: TGCAGTGCCAAGTGGGCCCAAGCTAACTATGGCTACACCTTC
CDR3: CSAKWAQANYGYTF

J: TRBJ2-1
D: TRBD1
size: .
V: TRBV10-3
DNA: TGTGCCATCAGTGGGGACAGGGGGTCCGGCGATGAGCAGTTCTTC
CDR3: CAISGDRGSGDEQFF

J: TRBJ2-7
D: .
size: many
V: TRBV28
DNA: TGTGCCAGCAGTCGGGGGGCCGGGGCCTACGAGCAGTACTTC
CDR3: CASSRGAGAYEQYF

J: TRBJ2-1
D: .
size: .
V: TRBV20-1
DNA: TGCAGTGCTAGAGATCCTGGGTCCGACGGTATGAATGAGCAGTTCTTC
CDR3: CSARDPGSDGMNEQFF

J: TRBJ2-1
D: .
size: few
V: TRBV13
DNA: TGTGCCAGCAGCCCCACGCGAAATGAGCAGTTCTTC
CDR3: CASSPTRNEQFF

J: TRBJ1-1
D: TRBD1
size: .
V: TRBV12-3/TRBV12-4
DNA: TGTGCCAGCAGGGGACAGGTTGGCGGCACTGAAGCTTTCTTT
CDR3: CASRGQVGGTEAFF

J: TRBJ1-2
D: .
size: many
V: TRBV5-1
DNA: TGCGCCAGCAGCTTGCAACCAGGGATCTATGGCTACACCTTC
CDR3: CASSLQPGIYGYTF

J: TRBJ2-6
D: .
size: .
V: TRBV6-5
DNA: TGTGCCCCTAGCTCTGGGGCCAACGTCCTGACTTTC
CDR3: CAPSSGANVLTF

J: TRBJ2-2
D: TRBD2
size: many
V: TRBV5-1
DNA: TGCGCCAGCAGCTCTGGGACTAGCGGTTACGGGGAGCTGTTTTTT
CDR3: CASSSGTSGYGELFF

J: TRBJ2-6
D: .
size: many
V: TRBV6-1
DNA: TGTGCCAGCACTAGGGGCAGGGTGGGGGCCAACGTCCTGACTTTC
CDR3: CASTRGRVGANVLTF